Listed here are 10 T cell receptor beta chains from one sample, sequenced in a study of tumor and adjacent non-tumor tissue in lung cancer. The template was RNA from unsorted bulk tissue. A modified ARM-PCR protocol with three rounds of nested PCR amplified TCRbeta. Via MiXCR, TCRdb re-called the multiplex PCR reads, giving one row per CDR3 protein. The data hold tens of thousands of distinct CDR3 sequences, with about 72% observed a single time. Input material: lung tumor tissue. These receptors were collected from a man aged 55-75 years with non-small cell lung cancer.

The genes are TRBV29-1 and TRBJ2-2; D might be TRBD2 (6 bases). From germline, CDR1 is SQVTM and CDR2 ANQGSEA. With 6 bases removed from V and 7 bases from J, the gap between germline ends came to 18 bases. This CDR3 region has 14 residues. CDR3 sequence reads: CSVYGSAMCGELFF. CDR3 DNA: TGCAGCGTGTACGGGAGCGCCATGTGCGGGGAGCTGTTTTTT.

About this clonotype itself: Just one base apart from a much larger clone, this may be a read error. The chain recombines TRBV7-9 with TRBJ1-2; unclear D gene. V was clipped by 5 bases and J by 3 bases, with 10 bases between them. The CDR3 is 13 amino acids. Germline CDR1 is SEHNR and CDR2 is FQNEAQ (reference sequence). DNA of the CDR3: TGTGCCAGCAGCCTCACGTCCCACTATGGCTACACCTTC. Translated: CASSLTSHYGYTF.

This clonotype was detected ten times or more. V and J are TRBV5-4 and TRBJ2-1; 7 positions match TRBD1. V lost 4 bases and J lost 6; bases outside the gene matches: 4. The germline gives CDR1 SGHNT, CDR2 YYREEE (reference sequence). The CDR3 consists of 13 residues. This CDR3 is CASSPPGGNEQFF. Written as DNA, the CDR3 is TGTGCCAGCAGCCCTCCAGGGGGCAATGAGCAGTTCTTC.

Only a few counts were recorded for this clonotype. A much bigger clone sits one base away, suggesting this may be a read error. The CDR3 bases are TGTGTCAGCAGCTTAGTGGGCCTTGCTGAAGCTTTCTTT. It codes for CVSSLVGLAEAFF. The V gene is TRBV7-8, the J gene TRBJ1-1; D is undetermined. The CDR3 is 13 residues long. Germline V CDR1 and CDR2: SGHVS, FQNEAQ.

Many counts were recorded for this clonotype. The chain combines TRBV20-1 with TRBJ2-1; 14 bases line up with TRBD2. The germline CDR1 and CDR2 sequences are DFQATT and SNEGSKA (reference sequence). The V segment lost 3 bases and the J segment 4 bases; nucleotides outside the gene matches: 2. The CDR3 has 15 amino acids. The CDR3 protein is CSARGLAGVYNEQFF. The CDR3 DNA reads as TGCAGTGCTAGGGGACTAGCGGGAGTATACAATGAGCAGTTCTTC.

The chain links TRBV2 to TRBJ2-1; D remains ambiguous. The CDR3 sequence is 14 residues long. Looked up from germline, CDR1 is SNHLY and CDR2 is FYNNEI. Deletions cut 8 bases from V and 3 bases from J, with 14 bases between. The CDR3 spells CASAGSLFYNEQFF. DNA for the CDR3: TGTGCCAGCGCCGGGTCACTTTTCTACAATGAGCAGTTCTTC.

In regard to this clonotype: Given a much more abundant clone one base away, this may be a read error. Because the CDR3 is missing its conserved closing phenylalanine or tryptophan, this is likely a read error. The chain has TRBV20-1 and TRBJ2-5; possibly TRBD1 or TRBD2 for D (7 bases each). Germline CDR1 reads DFQATT; CDR2 reads SNEGSKA (reference sequence). Trimming cost V 4 bases and J 5 bases, with 14 bases left between them. The CDR3 extends over 13 amino acids. The CDR3 nucleotides read TGCAGTGCTAAGACAGGGAGGGGGGAGACCCAGTACCTC. This codes for CSAKTGRGETQYL.

J is TRBJ2-5 and V is TRBV5-1, with D tentatively TRBD2 (6 bases). Trimming stripped 1 base from V and 5 bases from J, with 15 bases between. The germline gives CDR1 SGHRS, CDR2 YFSETQ. CDR3 size: 15 residues. In DNA form, the CDR3 reads TGCGCCAGCAGCTTGAGACTAGAGGGGCAGGAGACCCAGTACTTC. Protein sequence: CASSLRLEGQETQYF. The full variable domain, in which reference TRBV5-1 and TRBJ2-5 provide the parts outside the CDR3, is KAGVTQTPRYLIKTRGQQVTLSCSPISGHRSVSWYQQTPGQGLQFLFEYFSETQRNKGNFPGRFSGRQFSNSRSEMNVSTLELGDSALYLCASSLRLEGQETQYFGPGTRLLVL.

As regards this clonotype: A much larger clone is a single base away; this may be a read error. The V gene is TRBV20-1, the J gene TRBJ1-1, with D tentatively TRBD1 (5 bases). With 8 bases removed from V and 2 bases from J, the gap between germline ends came to 24 bases. Germline loops: CDR1 DFQATT, CDR2 SNEGSKA (reference sequence). This CDR3 comprises 16 residues. CDR3 in amino acids: CSSVRDPNYPNTEAFF. In nucleotides, the CDR3 is TGCAGTTCTGTCCGGGACCCGAATTATCCCAACACTGAAGCTTTCTTT.

On this clonotype itself: A read error may be the cause here, since a much bigger clone is one base away. The chain employs TRBV5-4 and TRBJ1-4, with D possibly matching TRBD1 (5 bases). This CDR3 is built from 15 residues. Per germline, CDR1 SGHNT and CDR2 YYREEE (reference sequence). The CDR3 bases are TGTGCCAGCAGCCGCGACAGTGCAACTAATGAAAAACTGCTTTTT. Protein sequence: CASSRDSATNEKLLF.